The 16 T cell receptor beta chains in this list originate from one sample, sequenced in a study of cytomegalovirus exposure and HLA in healthy donors. In the PCR, 60 Vbeta and 13 Jbeta primers were used. Measured with immunoSEQ multiplex PCR; TCRdb has only the in-frame clones, and not every one. Here the sample spans around 100,000 clones, 74% being singletons. The sequenced material came from PBMCs. The receptors derive from a man aged 25 to 40 in good health and CMV-seropositive.

This clone was detected once. Other nucleotide sequences from this sample produce the same CDR3. Here the CDR3 reads CASSQEGGTPAYGYTF. Written as DNA, the CDR3 is TGTGCCAGCAGCCAAGAGGGGGGGACCCCCGCCTATGGCTACACCTTC. J is TRBJ1-2 and V is TRBV14; D perhaps matches TRBD1 (5 bases). Germline V gene sequence: CDR1 SGHDN, CDR2 FVKESK. This CDR3 comprises 16 residues. Trimming took off 0 bases at V and 4 bases at J, with 15 bases between the two ends.

This clone was observed a handful of times. The V gene is TRBV4-1, the J gene TRBJ2-7; 11 bases are a match to TRBD1. Unmatched junction bases numbered 8, after V lost 0 bases and J lost 7 bases. Germline assignment: CDR1 MGHRA and CDR2 YSYEKL. The CDR3 runs 16 residues. CDR3 loop: CASSQEGQGAQKEQYF. The DNA of the CDR3 is TGCGCCAGCAGCCAAGAAGGACAGGGGGCGCAGAAAGAGCAGTACTTC.

A remark on this clone: The junction shows a germline mismatch at one end, possibly a read error. The rearrangement joins TRBV7-9 to TRBJ1-1; D might be TRBD1 (5 bases). The CDR3 is 12 amino acids. CDR1 and CDR2 (germline): SEHNR, FQNEAQ (reference sequence). The DNA for the CDR3 is TGTTCCAGCGAGGGGATAGCGGCTGAAGCTTTCTTT. Its translation is CSSEGIAAEAFF.

V is TRBV7-2 and J is TRBJ2-1; possibly TRBD2 for D (9 bases). Trimming cost V 5 bases and J 6 bases, with 23 bases left between them. The CDR3 totals 17 residues. Germline V CDR1 and CDR2: SGHTA, FQGNSA. Here the CDR3 DNA reads TGTGCCAGCAGCCCCCTCAGGGGGCGGGGGGGCGGCAATGAGCAGTTCTTC. Protein product: CASSPLRGRGGGNEQFF.

This clone has just one count. This chain connects TRBV5-1 to TRBJ1-3; D gene unclear. CDR3 length: 15 residues. CDR1 is SGHRS, CDR2 YFSETQ, per germline. Trimming stripped 0 bases from V and 2 bases from J, with 9 bases between. CDR3: CASSLAGEAGNTIYF. The CDR3 bases are TGCGCCAGCAGCTTGGCCGGGGAAGCTGGAAACACCATATATTTT.

The chain has TRBV19 and TRBJ1-1; tentatively, D is TRBD1 (6 bases). Trimming removed 6 bases from V and 0 bases from J, with 14 bases in between. Per germline, CDR1 LNHDA and CDR2 SQIVND (reference sequence). The CDR3 is 15 amino acids. CDR3: CASRPGQKMNTEAFF. The CDR3 DNA is TGTGCCAGTAGACCGGGACAAAAAATGAACACTGAAGCTTTCTTT.

This sequence joins TRBV9 and TRBJ2-7; D might be TRBD2 (6 bases). Looked up from germline, CDR1 is SGDLS and CDR2 is YYNGEE. V dropped 3 bases and J dropped 2 bases, with 18 bases sitting between them. This CDR3 has 16 residues. The CDR3 loop reads CASSASGGRNTYEQYF. DNA for the CDR3: TGTGCCAGCAGCGCCTCCGGAGGGCGGAACACCTACGAGCAGTACTTC.

The chain carries TRBV6-5 and TRBJ2-3; tentatively, D is TRBD2 (5 bases). With 3 bases removed from V and 0 bases from J, the gap between germline ends came to 10 bases. Per the germline V gene, CDR1 is MNHEY and CDR2 is SVGAGI. The CDR3 loop spans 15 amino acids. CDR3 sequence reads: CASSYQAGSTDTQYF. For the CDR3, the DNA is TGTGCCAGCAGTTATCAGGCGGGTAGCACAGATACGCAGTATTTT.

This clone was observed a handful of times. The V and J genes are TRBV6-4 and TRBJ1-1; D gene uncertain. CDR1 is MRHNA and CDR2 is SNTAGT in the germline V gene. V lost 3 bases to trimming and J lost 3 bases, with 8 bases between them. CDR3 length: 13 amino acids. CDR3 DNA: TGTGCCAGCAGTGAAGAACGGTACACTGAAGCTTTCTTT. Its protein is CASSEERYTEAFF.

The chain employs TRBV7-8 and TRBJ2-3; 7 nucleotides line up with TRBD1. The CDR3 totals 12 residues. Germline values: CDR1 SGHVS, CDR2 FQNEAQ. V gave up 5 bases and J gave up 8 bases; unmatched junction bases: 4. The CDR3 loop is CASSATGATQYF. CDR3 nucleotide sequence: TGTGCCAGCAGCGCAACAGGGGCTACGCAGTATTTT.

The chain combines TRBV9 with TRBJ2-2, with TRBD1 matching over 7 bases. Germline V CDR1 and CDR2: SGDLS, YYNGEE. V shed 5 bases and J 3 bases; nucleotides not matched to a gene: 7. The CDR3 has 15 residues. The DNA of the CDR3 is TGTGCCAGCAGAGGGACAGTATTTGACACCGGGGAGCTGTTTTTT. Encoded protein: CASRGTVFDTGELFF.

V is TRBV4-1 and J is TRBJ2-2; 8 positions match TRBD2. Unmatched junction bases numbered 6, after V lost 4 bases and J lost 5 bases. Germline V gene lookup returns CDR1 MGHRA and CDR2 YSYEKL. The CDR3 runs to 15 residues. CDR3: CASSLYGGGTGELFF. CDR3 coding DNA: TGCGCCAGCAGCCTCTACGGGGGGGGAACCGGGGAGCTGTTTTTT.

The genes are TRBV5-6 and TRBJ1-6; D is perhaps TRBD1 (6 bases). CDR1 and CDR2 from the germline V gene are SGHDT and YYEEEE. This CDR3 is 15 amino acids long. V was shortened by 1 base and J by 8 bases, with 13 bases between the two germline ends. CDR3 protein: CASSLLQGTYSPLHF. The CDR3 DNA reads TGTGCCAGCAGCTTGCTACAGGGTACCTATTCACCCCTCCACTTT.

This clone was observed a handful of times. This sequence joins TRBV19 and TRBJ2-7, with D possibly TRBD2 on 5 matching bases. Germline CDR1 reads LNHDA; CDR2 reads SQIVND (reference sequence). This CDR3 region has 15 residues. Trimming removed 3 bases from V and 0 bases from J, with 12 bases in between. The CDR3 DNA reads as TGTGCCAGTAGTATTGCGTTGGGAGACTCCTACGAGCAGTACTTC. Translation: CASSIALGDSYEQYF.

The chain recombines TRBV6-1 with TRBJ1-1; possible D gene TRBD1, 5 bases. V was clipped by 6 bases and J by 6 bases, with 8 bases between them. The CDR3 covers 11 residues. Germline V CDR1 and CDR2: MNHNS, SASEGT. The DNA of the CDR3 is TGTGCCAGCAGGCGGGACGCTGAAGCTTTCTTT. It specifies CASRRDAEAFF.

The chain carries TRBV9 and TRBJ2-1; 13 bases fit TRBD2. The V segment lost 2 bases and the J segment 9 bases; nucleotides outside the gene matches: 11. Germline V gene sequence: CDR1 SGDLS, CDR2 YYNGEE. CDR3 length: 17 amino acids. The CDR3 spells CASSVAPTSGGAFEQFF. In DNA, the CDR3 is TGTGCCAGCAGCGTCGCCCCCACTAGCGGGGGGGCGTTTGAGCAGTTCTTC.